The next 21 T cell receptor beta chains were all read from a single sample in a study of T cell changes during pregnancy in multiple sclerosis. Here immunoSEQ multiplex PCR was the method, and the copy in TCRdb shows in-frame clones only, minus some. The sample consists of 35,000 to 40,000 clones, 90% of them appearing once. The source was CD4+ T cells from peripheral blood mononuclear cells, collected in the second trimester of pregnancy. Source of these receptors: a female donor with multiple sclerosis, enrolled in a pregnancy study.

This chain uses TRBV7-3 with TRBJ2-2, with D possibly matching TRBD2 (5 bases). CDR3 length: 13 amino acids. Trimming left V 5 bases short and J 3 bases short, with 7 bases between. The germline CDR1 and CDR2 sequences are SGHTA and FQGTGA. CDR3 region: CASSGLHTGELFF. DNA for the CDR3: TGTGCCAGCAGCGGACTGCACACCGGGGAGCTGTTTTTT.

The V and J genes are TRBV7-3 and TRBJ2-2; D might be TRBD2 (5 bases). The V and J ends lost 1 base and 0 bases respectively, with 9 bases between them. CDR1 and CDR2 (germline): SGHTA, FQGTGA. The CDR3 is made up of 16 amino acids. CDR3 amino acids: CASSLIAPANTGELFF. The CDR3 coding sequence is TGTGCCAGCAGCTTAATAGCGCCGGCGAACACCGGGGAGCTGTTTTTT.

The genes are TRBV7-2 and TRBJ2-7, with a weak D call TRBD1 (5 bases). V was clipped by 0 bases and J by 2 bases, with 11 bases between them. The CDR3 extends over 15 amino acids. Germline CDR1 reads SGHTA; CDR2 reads FQGNSA. CDR3: CASSLAGRKAYEQYF. The CDR3 region has the DNA TGTGCCAGCAGCTTAGCGGGGCGGAAGGCCTACGAGCAGTACTTC.

The genes are TRBV7-2 and TRBJ2-1; 8 nucleotides agree with TRBD2. Per the germline V gene, CDR1 is SGHTA and CDR2 is FQGNSA. The CDR3 length is 14 residues. Trimming took 2 bases from V and 8 from J; bases not matched to a gene: 5. CDR3 loop: CASSLSSGSDEQFF. In nucleotides, the CDR3 is TGTGCCAGCAGCTTATCAAGCGGGAGCGATGAGCAGTTCTTC.

The chain combines TRBV6-6 with TRBJ2-3; 12 nucleotides match TRBD2. Unmatched junction bases numbered 6, after V lost 5 bases and J lost 6 bases. The V gene's germline CDR1 is MNHNY and CDR2 SVGAGI (reference sequence). This CDR3 has 15 residues. DNA for the CDR3: TGTGCCAGCAGTCCCGGACTAGCGGGGACGGATACGCAGTATTTT. Its protein product is CASSPGLAGTDTQYF.

This clone has a handful of counts. This chain links TRBV30 with TRBJ2-7, with 7 nucleotides matching TRBD2. CDR3 length: 13 residues. Germline values: CDR1 GTSNPN, CDR2 SVGIG (reference sequence). Unmatched junction bases numbered 10, after V lost 4 bases and J lost 7 bases. The CDR3 DNA follows: TGTGCCTGGAATGACGCGGGGGTAGGTGAGCAGTACTTC. It is translated as CAWNDAGVGEQYF.

This clone was observed once. The chain carries TRBV5-1 and TRBJ1-2; 7 bases match TRBD1. CDR3 size: 16 residues. After removal of 3 bases from V and 8 bases from J, the junction contained 16 bases not matched to a gene. Per the germline V gene, CDR1 is SGHRS and CDR2 is YFSETQ. The CDR3 nucleotides are TGCGCCAGCAGCTCACTGGGACAGAACGGGAACGAAGGCTACACCTTC. This sequence encodes CASSSLGQNGNEGYTF.

The V and J genes are TRBV4-3 and TRBJ2-7; TRBD2 might be the D (6 bases). Trimming removed 4 bases from V and 1 base from J, with 14 bases in between. The CDR3 has 15 residues. CDR1 and CDR2 (germline): LGHNA, YSLEER. The CDR3 coding sequence is TGCGCCAGCAGCCTTTACCGGGACTCGTCCTACGAGCAGTACTTC. Its protein is CASSLYRDSSYEQYF.

This clone was seen a handful of times. The rearrangement links TRBV28 to TRBJ1-1, with unresolved D. There are 14 residues in the CDR3. The ends were cut back, 5 bases at V and 1 base at J, with 11 bases in the middle. The germline V gene has CDR1 MDHEN and CDR2 SYDVKM. The CDR3 DNA follows: TGTGCCAGCAGTCCCACCACAGCGAACACTGAAGCTTTCTTT. Residues: CASSPTTANTEAFF.

The chain uses TRBV28 and TRBJ2-7; 7 positions match TRBD1. The CDR3 is 14 amino acids. V was pared by 7 bases and J by 4 bases, with 10 bases of the junction left unmatched. Germline assignment: CDR1 MDHEN and CDR2 SYDVKM. The CDR3 sequence is CASTGRRGRYEQYF. The CDR3 nucleotides read TGTGCCAGCACCGGTCGTAGGGGGCGTTACGAGCAGTACTTC.

This rearrangement joins TRBV6-5 to TRBJ2-7; weak D call: TRBD1 (6 bases). CDR1 is MNHEY, CDR2 SVGAGI, per germline. The V gene lost 6 bases and the J gene lost 1 base, with 13 bases spanning the gap. This CDR3 has 14 residues. CDR3 region: CASRPGTPSYEQYF. CDR3 DNA sequence: TGTGCCAGCAGGCCCGGGACACCTTCCTACGAGCAGTACTTC.

The V and J genes are TRBV12-5 and TRBJ2-7; D is ambiguous. The CDR3 has 14 amino acids. The V end was cut by 3 bases, the J end by 2 bases, with 11 bases between. Germline CDR1 and CDR2: LGHNT and FRNRAP. The CDR3 protein is CASGFRNPPYEQYF. DNA of the CDR3: TGTGCTAGTGGTTTTAGAAATCCGCCCTACGAGCAGTACTTC.

This chain's CDR3 is CASRRTGPLQETQYF. The CDR3 DNA sequence: TGTGCCAGCAGACGGACAGGCCCCCTCCAAGAGACCCAGTACTTC. This chain joins TRBV7-9 and TRBJ2-5; 7 nucleotides align to TRBD1. The CDR3 runs to 15 residues. The V segment lost 6 bases and the J segment 1 base; nucleotides outside the gene matches: 8. The V gene's germline CDR1 is SEHNR and CDR2 FQNEAQ (reference sequence).

The V and J genes are TRBV19 and TRBJ2-1, with TRBD2 matching over 11 bases. The J segment lost 8 bases and the V segment lost 5 bases, leaving 8 bases of the junction unmatched. Germline loops: CDR1 LNHDA, CDR2 SQIVND (reference sequence). There are 15 residues in the CDR3. CDR3 residues: CASSVAGGRWYEQFF. CDR3 bases: TGTGCCAGTAGTGTAGCGGGAGGGAGGTGGTATGAGCAGTTCTTC. The variable domain in full, completed from reference TRBV19 and TRBJ2-1, reads DGGITQSPKYLFRKEGQNVTLSCEQNLNHDAMYWYRQDPGQGLRLIYYSQIVNDFQKGDIAEGYSVSREKKESFPLTVTSAQKNPTAFYLCASSVAGGRWYEQFFGPGTRLTVL.

J is TRBJ2-7 and V is TRBV5-4; possibly TRBD1 for D (6 bases). Germline V gene lookup returns CDR1 SGHNT and CDR2 YYREEE (reference sequence). This CDR3 is 12 amino acids long. Between the trimmed V and J ends, which lost 3 bases and 6 bases, there was a span of 10 bases. CDR3 nucleotides: TGTGCCAGCAGCTCCGTACAGGGCGAGCAGTACTTC. Translated, it gives CASSSVQGEQYF. Looking up the rest from reference TRBV5-4 and TRBJ2-7 gives the full variable domain: ETGVTQSPTHLIKTRGQQVTLRCSSQSGHNTVSWYQQALGQGPQFIFQYYREEENGRGNFPPRFSGLQFPNYSSELNVNALELDDSALYLCASSSVQGEQYFGPGTRLTVT.

J is TRBJ2-2 and V is TRBV28; D gene unclear. Germline V gives CDR1 MDHEN, CDR2 SYDVKM. The CDR3 runs 13 residues. V lost 6 bases, J lost 3 bases, and 8 bases lay in between. CDR3 region: CASSLRHTGELFF. CDR3 bases: TGTGCCAGCAGCCTCAGGCACACCGGGGAGCTGTTTTTT.

The chain carries TRBV7-2 and TRBJ2-7; maybe TRBD2 (5 bases). V was trimmed by 4 bases and J by 7 bases, leaving 14 bases between them. The CDR3 is made up of 13 amino acids. The germline V gene has CDR1 SGHTA and CDR2 FQGNSA. The CDR3 reads CASSSDGRGEQYF. Here the CDR3 DNA reads TGTGCCAGCAGCTCGGACGGACGAGGGGAGCAGTACTTC.

The chain has TRBV7-2 and TRBJ2-1; 11 nucleotides agree with TRBD2. J lost 7 bases, V lost 5 bases, and 13 bases had no gene match. Per the germline V gene, CDR1 is SGHTA and CDR2 is FQGNSA. The CDR3 is 17 amino acids. Here the CDR3 reads CASSRIAIAGGPNEQFF. The CDR3 bases are TGTGCCAGCAGCCGTATAGCGATAGCGGGAGGGCCTAATGAGCAGTTCTTC.

The genes are TRBV12-5 and TRBJ2-5; 8 nucleotides match TRBD2. Germline V gives CDR1 LGHNT, CDR2 FRNRAP. Trimming at V came to 6 bases and at J to 4 bases, leaving 16 bases not matched to a gene. CDR3 length: 17 amino acids. The CDR3 loop reads CASGPGGGGRKAETQYF. The CDR3 DNA sequence: TGTGCTAGTGGCCCCGGGGGGGGCGGGAGAAAGGCAGAGACCCAGTACTTC. Full variable domain (rest looked up from reference TRBV12-5 and TRBJ2-5): DARVTQTPRHKVTEMGQEVTMRCQPILGHNTVFWYRQTMMQGLELLAYFRNRAPLDDSGMPKDRFSAEMPDATLATLKIQPSEPRDSAVYFCASGPGGGGRKAETQYFGPGTRLLVL.

J is TRBJ2-1 and V is TRBV28; 8 nucleotides agree with TRBD2. V lost 1 base, J lost 9 bases, and 14 bases stayed unmatched. Germline assignment: CDR1 MDHEN and CDR2 SYDVKM. This CDR3 spans 17 amino acids. In nucleotides, the CDR3 is TGTGCCAGCAGTTTATTCGGGACTAGGACCCAGCAAGGTGAGCAGTTCTTC. As protein: CASSLFGTRTQQGEQFF.

The chain is built from TRBV15 and TRBJ2-7, with 8 bases identical to TRBD2. V lost 8 bases and J lost 3; bases outside the gene matches: 9. The CDR3 has 14 residues. Germline CDR1 and CDR2: LNHNV and YYDKDF (reference sequence). The CDR3 loop reads CATSIAGLNYEQYF. The CDR3 DNA sequence: TGTGCCACCTCGATAGCGGGATTGAACTACGAGCAGTACTTC.